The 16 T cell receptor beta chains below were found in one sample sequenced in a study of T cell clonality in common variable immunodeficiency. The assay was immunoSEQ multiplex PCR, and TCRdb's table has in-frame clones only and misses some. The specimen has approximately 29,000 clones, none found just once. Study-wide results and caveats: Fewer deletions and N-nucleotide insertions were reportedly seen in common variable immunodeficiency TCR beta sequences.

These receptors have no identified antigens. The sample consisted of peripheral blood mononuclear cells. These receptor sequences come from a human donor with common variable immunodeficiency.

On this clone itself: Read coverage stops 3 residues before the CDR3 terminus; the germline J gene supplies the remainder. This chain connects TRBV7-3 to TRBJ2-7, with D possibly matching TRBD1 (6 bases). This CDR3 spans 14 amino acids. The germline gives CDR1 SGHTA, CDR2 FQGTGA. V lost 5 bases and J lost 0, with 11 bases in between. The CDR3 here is CASSLRDISYEQYF. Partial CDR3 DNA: TGTGCCAGCAGCCTCCGGGACATCTCCTACGAG.

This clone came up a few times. CDR3 DNA (partial): TGTGCCAGCACCGGACAGCTCTACTCACCC. Translation gives CASTGQLYSP. Given in full, the CDR3 is CASTGQLYSPLHF. The gene calls are TRBV7-4 and TRBJ1-6, with D tentatively TRBD1 (6 bases). The CDR3 end falls 3 residues outside the read, so it is completed with the germline J gene. Trimming stripped 7 bases from V and 10 bases from J, with 14 bases between. Germline-derived CDR1 and CDR2 are SGHVT and SQSDAQ. The CDR3 sequence is 13 residues long. Together with reference TRBV7-4 and TRBJ1-6, the CDR3 gives the full variable domain: GAGVSQSPRYKVAKRGRDVALRCDSISGHVTLYWYRQTLGQGSEVLTYSQSDAQRDKSGRPSGRFSAERPERSVSTLKIQRTEQGDSAVYLCASTGQLYSPLHFGNGTRLTVT.

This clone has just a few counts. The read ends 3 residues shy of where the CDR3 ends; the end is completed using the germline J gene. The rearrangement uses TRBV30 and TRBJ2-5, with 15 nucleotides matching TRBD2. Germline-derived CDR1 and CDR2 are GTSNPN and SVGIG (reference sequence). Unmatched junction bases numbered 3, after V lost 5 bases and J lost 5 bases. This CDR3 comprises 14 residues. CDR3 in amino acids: CAWGLAGGPETQYF. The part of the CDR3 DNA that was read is TGTGCCTGGGGACTAGCGGGGGGGCCCGAGACC.

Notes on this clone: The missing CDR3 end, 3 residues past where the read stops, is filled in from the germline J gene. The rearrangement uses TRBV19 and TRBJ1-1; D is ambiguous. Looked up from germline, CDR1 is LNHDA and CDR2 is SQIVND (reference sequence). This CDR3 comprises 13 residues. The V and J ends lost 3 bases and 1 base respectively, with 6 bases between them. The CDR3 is CASSMYKNTEAFF. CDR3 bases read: TGTGCCAGTAGTATGTACAAGAACACTGAA.

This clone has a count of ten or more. The CDR3 loop is CASSPPGALETEAFF. The CDR3 bases that were read are TGTGCCAGCTCACCACCAGGGGCCCTCGAAACTGAA. This sequence joins TRBV18 and TRBJ1-1; D is possibly TRBD1 (5 bases). The read ends 3 residues before the CDR3 terminus; that terminus is restored from the germline J gene. The V gene lost 0 bases and the J gene lost 5 bases, with 13 bases spanning the gap. This CDR3 spans 15 amino acids. In germline, CDR1 is KGHSH, CDR2 LQKENI.

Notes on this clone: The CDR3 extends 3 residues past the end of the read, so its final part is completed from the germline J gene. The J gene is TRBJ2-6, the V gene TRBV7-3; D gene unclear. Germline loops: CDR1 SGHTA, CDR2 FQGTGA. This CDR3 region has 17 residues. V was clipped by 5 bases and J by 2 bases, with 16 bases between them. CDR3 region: CASSPQVKVAGANVLTF. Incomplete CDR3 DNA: TGTGCCAGCAGCCCCCAGGTGAAGGTCGCTGGGGCCAACGTC.

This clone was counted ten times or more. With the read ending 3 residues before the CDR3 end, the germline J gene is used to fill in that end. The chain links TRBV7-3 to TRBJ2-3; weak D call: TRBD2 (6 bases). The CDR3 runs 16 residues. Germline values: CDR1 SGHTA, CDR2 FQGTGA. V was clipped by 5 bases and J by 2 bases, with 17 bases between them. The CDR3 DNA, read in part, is TGTGCCAGCAGCCCGTATGGAGGGGCCAACACAGATACG. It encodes CASSPYGGANTDT. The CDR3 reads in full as CASSPYGGANTDTQYF. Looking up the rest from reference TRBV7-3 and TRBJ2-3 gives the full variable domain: GAGVSQTPSNKVTEKGKYVELRCDPISGHTALYWYRQSLGQGPEFLIYFQGTGAADDSGLPNDRFFAVRPEGSVSTLKIQRTERGDSAVYLCASSPYGGANTDTQYFGPGTRLTVL.

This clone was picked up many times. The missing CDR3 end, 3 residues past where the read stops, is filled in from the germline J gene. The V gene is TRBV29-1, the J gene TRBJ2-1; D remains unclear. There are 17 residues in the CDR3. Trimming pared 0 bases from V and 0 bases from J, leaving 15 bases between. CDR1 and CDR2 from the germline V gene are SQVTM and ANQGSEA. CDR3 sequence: CSVEDFESVPSYNEQFF. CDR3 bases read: TGCAGCGTTGAAGATTTCGAAAGCGTTCCCTCCTACAATGAG.

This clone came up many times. CDR3 DNA, as far as it was read: TGCAGTGCTTACAAAGAGACC. The encoded protein is CSAYKET. The entire CDR3 is CSAYKETQYF. This chain uses TRBV20-1 with TRBJ2-5; D gene unclear. The DNA ends 3 residues before the CDR3 does, and the rest of the CDR3 is filled in from the germline J gene. CDR3 length equals 10 residues. Trimming stripped 5 bases from V and 3 bases from J, with 4 bases between. Germline V gene data show CDR1 as DFQATT and CDR2 as SNEGSKA (reference sequence).

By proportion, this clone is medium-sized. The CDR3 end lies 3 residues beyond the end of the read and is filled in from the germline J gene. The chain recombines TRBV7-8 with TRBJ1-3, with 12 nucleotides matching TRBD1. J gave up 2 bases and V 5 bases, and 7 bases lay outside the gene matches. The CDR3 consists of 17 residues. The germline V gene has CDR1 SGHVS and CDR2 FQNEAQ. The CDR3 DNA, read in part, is TGTGCCAGCAGCAGAACGGGACAGGGGGCGCCTGGAAACACC. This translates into CASSRTGQGAPGNT. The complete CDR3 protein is CASSRTGQGAPGNTIYF.

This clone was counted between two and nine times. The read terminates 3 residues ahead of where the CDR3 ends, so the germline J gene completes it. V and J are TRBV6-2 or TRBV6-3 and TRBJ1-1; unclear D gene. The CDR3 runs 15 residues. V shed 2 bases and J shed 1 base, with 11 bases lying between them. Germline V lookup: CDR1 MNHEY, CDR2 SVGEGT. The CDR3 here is CASSYNHLGNTEAFF. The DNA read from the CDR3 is TGTGCCAGCAGTTACAATCATCTCGGGAACACTGAA.

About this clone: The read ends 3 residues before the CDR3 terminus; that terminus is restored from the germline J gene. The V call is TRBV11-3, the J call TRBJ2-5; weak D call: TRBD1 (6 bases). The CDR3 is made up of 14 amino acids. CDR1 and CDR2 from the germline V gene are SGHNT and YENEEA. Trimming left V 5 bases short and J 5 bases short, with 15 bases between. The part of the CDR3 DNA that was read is TGTGCCAGCAGCCCGCCGGGACATGGGGAGACC. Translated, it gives CASSPPGHGET. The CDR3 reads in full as CASSPPGHGETQYF.

The CDR3 is CASSFVRDRGYEQYF. The CDR3 DNA, read in part, is TGTGCCAGTAGTTTCGTCCGGGACAGGGGATACGAG. The rearrangement joins TRBV19 to TRBJ2-7, with 10 bases lining up with TRBD1. The read halts 3 residues ahead of the CDR3 end, with the missing end drawn from the germline J gene. The CDR3 is made up of 15 amino acids. Germline CDR1 reads LNHDA; CDR2 reads SQIVND (reference sequence). Losses at the gene ends were 5 bases for V and 4 bases for J; bases not matched to a gene: 8.

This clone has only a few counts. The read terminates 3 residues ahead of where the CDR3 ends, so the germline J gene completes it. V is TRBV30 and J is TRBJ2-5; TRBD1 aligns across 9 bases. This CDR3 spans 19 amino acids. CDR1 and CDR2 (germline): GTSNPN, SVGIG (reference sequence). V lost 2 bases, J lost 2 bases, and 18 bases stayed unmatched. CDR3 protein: CAWSSGTGIRQVPQETQYF. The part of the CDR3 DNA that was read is TGTGCCTGGAGTTCCGGGACAGGGATCCGCCAAGTCCCTCAAGAGACC. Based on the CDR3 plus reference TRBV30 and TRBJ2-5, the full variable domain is SQTIHQWPATLVQPVGSPLSLECTVEGTSNPNLYWYRQAAGRGLQLLFYSVGIGQISSEVPQNLSASRPQDRQFILSSKKLLLSDSGFYLCAWSSGTGIRQVPQETQYFGPGTRLLVL.

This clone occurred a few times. The CDR3 sequence: CASSRGFGETQYF. The part of the CDR3 DNA that was read is TGTGCCAGCAGCAGGGGGTTTGGAGAGACC. The chain recombines TRBV7-9 with TRBJ2-5; TRBD1 is a possible D gene (6 bases). The read terminates 3 residues ahead of where the CDR3 ends, so the germline J gene completes it. CDR3 length: 13 residues. Germline-derived CDR1 and CDR2 are SEHNR and FQNEAQ (reference sequence). The V and J ends lost 5 bases and 4 bases respectively, with 11 bases between them.

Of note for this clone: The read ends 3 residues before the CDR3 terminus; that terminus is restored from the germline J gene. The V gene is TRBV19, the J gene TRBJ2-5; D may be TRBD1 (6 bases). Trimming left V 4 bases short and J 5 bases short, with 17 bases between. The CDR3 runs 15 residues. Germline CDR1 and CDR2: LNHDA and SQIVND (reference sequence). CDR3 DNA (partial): TGTGCCAGTAGTAGAGAGACCAGGGGAAGGGAGACC. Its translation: CASSRETRGRET. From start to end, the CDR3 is CASSRETRGRETQYF.